This T cell receptor beta chain emerged from a study of cytomegalovirus exposure and HLA in healthy donors. Whole-study findings and limits: A few chains tied to CMV proved CMV antigen-specific in vitro. Generally TCR sequences proved uncommon, though certain public TCRs appeared in numerous donors.

Comment on this clone: Antigen specificity is unknown.

Only in-frame clones appear in the TCRdb table, and some are missing; sequencing was by immunoSEQ multiplex PCR. The sample has 100,000 to 150,000 clones, 89% seen once; the top ten hold about 2%. Trimming cost V 3 bases and J 3 bases, with 6 bases left between them. This CDR3 contains 12 residues. The germline gives CDR1 SGHAT, CDR2 FQNNGV. Source material: PBMCs. J is TRBJ2-7 and V is TRBV11-2; D call uncertain. The sequence was collected from a woman aged 18-35 years in good health and CMV-seronegative. The CDR3 DNA follows: TGTGCCAGCAGCTTCTCCGGCTACGAGCAGTACTTC. Translating gives CASSFSGYEQYF.